One sample yielded the 2 T cell receptor beta chains listed below, sequenced in a study of control samples from healthy donors and cancer patients. Here immunoSEQ multiplex PCR was the method, and the copy in TCRdb shows in-frame clones only, minus some. Here the sample spans 100,000 or so clones, under 90% being singletons. The sequenced sample was blood. All receptors come from a woman in her forties or fifties in good health.

The rearrangement joins TRBV11-3 to TRBJ1-1; D is possibly TRBD1 (5 bases). Germline CDR1 reads SGHNT; CDR2 reads YENEEA. V was trimmed by 4 bases and J by 4 bases, leaving 16 bases between them. The CDR3 sequence is 15 residues long. The CDR3 reads CASSSRQTTSTEAFF. The CDR3 nucleotides are TGTGCCAGCAGCTCCAGACAGACCACGAGCACTGAAGCTTTCTTT.

J is TRBJ1-1 and V is TRBV6-2 or TRBV6-3; the D is unclear. Trimming cost V 2 bases and J 0 bases, with 7 bases left between them. Looked up from germline, CDR1 is MNHEY and CDR2 is SVGEGT. This CDR3 is 14 amino acids long. For the CDR3, the DNA is TGTGCCAGCAGTTACCGAGAAATGAACACTGAAGCTTTCTTT. It specifies CASSYREMNTEAFF.